These 5 T cell receptor beta chains originate from one sample sequenced in a study of blood T cell repertoires in COVID-19. This table comes from immunoSEQ multiplex PCR, and its TCRdb copy is limited to in-frame clones, with some not included. The data contain over 150,000 clones, approximately 82% of them seen just once; the ten biggest clones take up about 12%. Material for sequencing was peripheral blood. Receptors were obtained from a human donor in a cohort sampled during active COVID-19.

In its sample, this clone was seen a few times. The rearrangement links TRBV28 to TRBJ1-3; perhaps TRBD1 as D (6 bases). The CDR3 sequence is 15 residues long. Per germline, CDR1 MDHEN and CDR2 SYDVKM. With 5 bases removed from V and 0 bases from J, the gap between germline ends came to 11 bases. The CDR3: CASSGDILSGNTIYF. The CDR3 nucleotides are TGTGCCAGCAGTGGGGACATTCTCTCTGGAAACACCATATATTTT.

This chain joins TRBV4-1 and TRBJ1-4, with TRBD1 identical over 7 bases. Per germline, CDR1 MGHRA and CDR2 YSYEKL. Trimming at V came to 4 bases and at J to 15 bases, leaving 11 bases not matched to a gene. The CDR3 runs to 13 residues. CDR3 sequence reads: CASSRFDRERMFF. DNA of the CDR3: TGCGCCAGCAGCCGATTCGACAGGGAACGGATGTTTTTT.

This clone was recorded a few times. The V and J genes are TRBV4-1 and TRBJ2-7, with a weak D call TRBD2 (5 bases). Germline V gives CDR1 MGHRA, CDR2 YSYEKL. This CDR3 contains 15 residues. Trimming took off 3 bases at V and 7 bases at J, with 19 bases between the two ends. The CDR3 spells CASSQEVSGLAEQYF. The CDR3 coding sequence is TGCGCCAGCAGCCAGGAGGTAAGCGGACTTGCGGAGCAGTACTTC.

This clone occurred once. The CDR3 nucleotides read TGTGCCAGCAGCCCACCCCTCAGGGGTGAGCAGTTCTTC. It codes for CASSPPLRGEQFF. The V and J genes are TRBV27 and TRBJ2-1; D perhaps matches TRBD1 (6 bases). Germline V gives CDR1 MNHEY, CDR2 SMNVEV (reference sequence). The V end lost 6 bases, the J end lost 9 bases, and 15 bases lay between the germline ends. This CDR3 is built from 13 residues.

The genes are TRBV5-1 and TRBJ2-1, with TRBD2 matching 8 bases. CDR1 SGHRS and CDR2 YFSETQ come from the germline V gene. The ends lost 2 bases at V and 6 bases at J; junction bases unmatched: 7. The CDR3 sequence is 15 residues long. CDR3 sequence: CASSLIAGTVNEQFF. The CDR3 nucleotides are TGCGCCAGCAGCTTAATAGCGGGAACGGTCAATGAGCAGTTCTTC.